This T cell receptor beta chain originates from a study of identical twins. This clonotype was detected a few times. Trimming took 1 base from V and 4 from J, leaving 15 bases between them. CDR3 length: 16 amino acids. Per germline, CDR1 LGHDT and CDR2 YNNKEL (reference sequence). TCRdb reprocessed the 5' RACE reads with MiXCR, giving one entry per CDR3 protein. The sample has 450,000 to 600,000 distinct CDR3 sequences; 20% to 25% are singletons. The data were also submitted as part of a second study, on yellow fever vaccine responses in identical twins.

The receptor was isolated from a woman in her late teens or twenties in good health. Source material: CD4+ T cells sorted from blood. The rearrangement uses TRBV3-1 and TRBJ2-3; D remains unclear. CDR3 DNA: TGTGCCAGCAGCCAAGTACCCGCCGTAGCAGCAGATACGCAGTATTTT. Translating it yields CASSQVPAVAADTQYF.